This record covers a single T cell receptor beta chain. The same CDR3 is also encoded by other DNA sequences in this sample. These data are taken from a study of shared clonotypes between healthy human individuals. Profiling relied on immunoSEQ multiplex PCR, and the TCRdb table lists in-frame clones only, not all of them. Of a few million clones detected, 95% appear once; the ten largest clones hold approximately 0.13%. The V and J ends lost 4 bases and 2 bases respectively, with 12 bases between them. The CDR3 runs to 14 residues. CDR1 SNHLY and CDR2 FYNNEI come from the germline V gene. The specimen was naive CD4+ T cells sorted from blood. Noted subset: CD45RA+ positively selected. The rearrangement uses TRBV2 and TRBJ2-7; D remains unclear. The TCR sequence derives from a man younger than 35 in good health. The DNA for the CDR3 is TGTGCCAGCAGTGCGACGCCCCCCACCTACGAGCAGTACTTC. Translation gives CASSATPPTYEQYF.